A selection of T cell receptor beta chains follows, all from one sample in a study of blood T cell repertoires in COVID-19. TCRdb keeps only in-frame clones here, not all; method: immunoSEQ multiplex PCR. The table records 62,000 or so clones, about 87% of them present only once. Sequencing was performed on peripheral blood. All receptors come from a human donor in a cohort sampled during active COVID-19. The CDR3 runs from the conserved cysteine through the conserved F or W. The D gene is left open where the match is weak. Clone size appears in some rows only: once, few, many, or a class for an expanded clone.

v_call	j_call	clone_size	d_call	cdr3_nt	cdr3_aa
TRBV3-1/TRBV3-2	TRBJ2-1	once	.	TGTGCCAGCAGCGCCCGCGGAGGGATTGAGCAGTTCTTC	CASSARGGIEQFF
TRBV28	TRBJ1-2	.	.	TGTGCCAGCACCCAACAGCCATATGGCTACACCTTC	CASTQQPYGYTF
TRBV7-9	TRBJ2-1	once	TRBD2	TGTGCCAGCAGCTTAATGGGACTAGCGGACAATGAGCAGTTCTTC	CASSLMGLADNEQFF
TRBV4-1	TRBJ2-7	.	TRBD2	TGCGCCAGCAGCCCTCGAGGACTAGCGGGAGACGAGCAGTACTTC	CASSPRGLAGDEQYF
TRBV11-1	TRBJ2-3	.	.	TGTGCCAGCAGCTTAGGCGGGAACACAGATACGCAGTATTTT	CASSLGGNTDTQYF
TRBV6-5	TRBJ1-2	.	.	TGTGCCAGCAGTTACGGGGGCAGGGCGAGTGGCTACACCTTC	CASSYGGRASGYTF
TRBV6-6	TRBJ1-6	.	TRBD1	TGTGCCAGCAGTCCGGGACAGGGGAATTCACCCCTCCACTTT	CASSPGQGNSPLHF
TRBV27	TRBJ2-4	.	TRBD2	TGTGCCAGCAGTTCACGGGGACTAGCGATTTCGGAAGCCAAAAACATTCAGTACTTC	CASSSRGLAISEAKNIQYF
TRBV6-6	TRBJ1-1	.	.	TGTGCCAGCAGTTCGTCTCTTTTAGCGGACACTGAAGCTTTCTTT	CASSSSLLADTEAFF
TRBV6-5	TRBJ2-1	.	.	TGTGCCAGCACCAGGGGTGAGCAGTTCTTC	CASTRGEQFF
TRBV29-1	TRBJ1-1	once	.	TGCAGCGTTCTCACCCGGACAGCTTTGAACACTGAAGCTTTCTTT	CSVLTRTALNTEAFF
TRBV7-2	TRBJ1-1	.	.	TGTGCCAGCAGCCCCGGACACCAGAACACTGAAGCTTTCTTT	CASSPGHQNTEAFF
TRBV23-1	TRBJ1-1	.	.	TGCGCCAGCACCCCGCGGAGGCTAAAGGAAACTGAAGCTTTCTTT	CASTPRRLKETEAFF
TRBV12-3/TRBV12-4	TRBJ2-1	.	TRBD1	TGTGCCACCCGGGACAGTAACAATGAGCAGTTCTTC	CATRDSNNEQFF
TRBV9	TRBJ2-3	.	.	TGTGCCAGCAGCTTAGGGGCCACACGCACAGATACGCAGTATTTT	CASSLGATRTDTQYF
TRBV5-1	TRBJ2-2	.	.	TGCGCCAGCAGCACCAGGGGTGCCGGGGAGCTGTTTTTT	CASSTRGAGELFF
TRBV7-9	TRBJ1-5	once	.	TGTGCCAGCAGCTTTACCAAGGGGACACAAGGCCGCAATCAGCCCCAGCATTTT	CASSFTKGTQGRNQPQHF
TRBV7-9	TRBJ2-7	.	.	TGTGCCAGCAGCCGCGGGACTCTACTGTACTCCTACGAGCAGTACTTC	CASSRGTLLYSYEQYF
TRBV29-1	TRBJ2-3	.	.	TGCAGCGGCGGAAGGGGGACGGATACGCAGTATTTT	CSGGRGTDTQYF
TRBV19	TRBJ2-3	.	.	TGTGCCAGTAGTAATGGGGAGGCATCTACGCAGTATTTT	CASSNGEASTQYF
TRBV27	TRBJ1-5	.	TRBD1	TGTGCCAGCAGTTTATCCGGGACAGCTAATCAGCCCCAGCATTTT	CASSLSGTANQPQHF
TRBV27	TRBJ2-7	.	.	TGTGCCACAATTGGGGCCTCCCGTATCGAGCAGTACTTC	CATIGASRIEQYF
TRBV5-1	TRBJ2-3	.	TRBD2	TGCGCCAGCAGCTTAGGACTAGCGGTCGATACGCAGTATTTT	CASSLGLAVDTQYF
TRBV11-2	TRBJ1-1	.	TRBD1	TGTGCCAGCAGCTATGCCGGGACAGGAGAAGCTTTCTTT	CASSYAGTGEAFF
TRBV2	TRBJ2-3	.	TRBD1	TGTGCCAGCAACGGGGACAGGGGCACAGATACGCAGTATTTT	CASNGDRGTDTQYF
TRBV5-1	TRBJ1-4	.	.	TGCGCCAGCAGCCCGTACACAGGGAGTGCTAATGAAAAACTGTTTTTT	CASSPYTGSANEKLFF
TRBV7-2	TRBJ2-7	.	.	TGTGCCAGCAGCTTAGGCCCGTCGGACTTCTACGAGCAGTACTTC	CASSLGPSDFYEQYF
TRBV20-1	TRBJ1-5	.	.	TGCAGTGTAGGGGGCAATCAGCCCCAGCATTTT	CSVGGNQPQHF
TRBV28	TRBJ2-7	.	TRBD2	TGTGCCAGCAGTCTTTCCTCTAGCGGGAGCTACGAGCAGTACTTC	CASSLSSSGSYEQYF
TRBV6-5	TRBJ2-3	.	.	TGTGCCAGCGGTTCCAGGGGCACAGATACGCAGTATTTT	CASGSRGTDTQYF
TRBV29-1	TRBJ1-4	once	.	TGCAGCGTAACCATTGGAGGAGAGGAAAAACTGTTTTTT	CSVTIGGEEKLFF
TRBV19	TRBJ2-1	.	.	TGTGCCAGTAGTATGCCCCAGCGGAGCTCCTACAATGAGCAGTTCTTC	CASSMPQRSSYNEQFF
TRBV28	TRBJ1-1	.	TRBD1	TGTGCCAGCAGTTTTGGGACAGTCACTGAAGCTTTCTTT	CASSFGTVTEAFF
TRBV12-1	TRBJ2-1	few	.	TGTGCCAGCAGCTTTGCCGGTCCCTCAAGCGGGAGAGCCAGAGAGCAGTTCTTC	CASSFAGPSSGRAREQFF
TRBV5-1	TRBJ2-6	.	.	TGCGCCAGCAGCTTACAGGCTTTAGTCTCTGGGGCCAACGTCCTGACTTTC	CASSLQALVSGANVLTF
TRBV6-4	TRBJ2-3	few	TRBD1	TGTGCCAGCAGTGACGTTTGGGGACAGGGAGCCGATACGCAGTATTTT	CASSDVWGQGADTQYF